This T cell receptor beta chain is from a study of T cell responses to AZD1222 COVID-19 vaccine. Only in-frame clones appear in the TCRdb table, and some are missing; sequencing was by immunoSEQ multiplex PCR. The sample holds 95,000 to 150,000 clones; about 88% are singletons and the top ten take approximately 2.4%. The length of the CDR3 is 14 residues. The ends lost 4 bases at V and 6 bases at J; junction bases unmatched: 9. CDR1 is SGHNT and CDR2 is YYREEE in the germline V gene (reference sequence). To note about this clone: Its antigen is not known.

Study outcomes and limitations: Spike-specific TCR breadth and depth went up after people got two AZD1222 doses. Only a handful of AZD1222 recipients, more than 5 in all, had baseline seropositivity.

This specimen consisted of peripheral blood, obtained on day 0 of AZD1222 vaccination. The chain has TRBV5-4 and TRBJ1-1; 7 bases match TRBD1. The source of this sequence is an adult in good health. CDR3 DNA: TGTGCCAGCAGCCCGGGACAGCGACCCTCTGAAGCTTTCTTT. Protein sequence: CASSPGQRPSEAFF.